The 32 T cell receptor delta chains reported below all come from one sample, sequenced in a study of DNA immune sequencing with unique molecular identifiers. A 32-plex genomic DNA assay used primers for all 8 TRDV and 4 TRDJ genes. The library had 12-nucleotide UMIs introduced over around 3 barcoding cycles, then a second adapter PCR. TCRdb re-processed the multiplex PCR reads using CATT. There are several hundred delta-chain clones in the sample; 3.5% to 4.5% occur only once, and roughly two thirds lies in the top ten. Source material: gamma-delta T cells from PBMCs. All receptors derive from a human donor in good health.

This clone is medium-sized in the sample. This chain connects TRDV2 to TRDJ1; TRDD3 matches at 7 bases. The CDR3 has 14 residues. Trimming took 0 bases from V and 6 from J; bases not matched to a gene: 6. Germline V gives CDR1 GEAIGNYY, CDR2 EKD. CDR3: CACDTVGDKNKLIF. The CDR3 DNA is TGTGCCTGTGACACCGTGGGGGACAAAAATAAACTCATCTTT.

This clone occurred a few times. This likely reflects a read error, since a far larger clone is one base away. The gene calls are TRDV2 and TRDJ1; D is uncertain. V was pared by 6 bases and J by 6 bases, with 16 bases between. Germline loops: CDR1 GEAIGNYY, CDR2 EKD. There are 13 residues in the CDR3. The CDR3 coding sequence is TGTGCCTGTTCTCCCCTCCGGGGCAATAAACTCATCTTT. The encoded protein is CACSPLRGNKLIF.

A remark on this clone: Being one base from a much bigger clone, this may be a read error. Other nucleotide sequences from this sample produce the same CDR3. This chain connects TRDV2 to TRDJ1; D remains ambiguous. CDR1 is GEAIGNYY and CDR2 is EKD in the germline V gene. The CDR3 totals 19 residues. For the CDR3, the DNA is TGTGCCTGTGGCGCAATCCTGACCCCAAGTACCGAATACACCGATAAACTAATCTTT. It translates to CACGAILTPSTEYTDKLIF.

In its sample, this clone is large. This chain uses TRDV2 with TRDJ1; 7 nucleotides match TRDD3. The CDR3 runs 20 residues. J was trimmed by 0 bases and V by 1 base; bases with no gene match: 19. Germline values: CDR1 GEAIGNYY, CDR2 EKD. This CDR3 reads CACDTVGLEGYALYTDKLIF. The CDR3 DNA is TGTGCCTGTGACACGGTGGGTCTGGAAGGATACGCATTGTACACCGATAAACTCATCTTT.

Concerning this clone itself: A clone one base away is much larger, so this may be a read error. In the same sample, other DNA sequences code for this CDR3. J is TRDJ1 and V is TRDV2; unclear D gene. Per the germline V gene, CDR1 is GEAIGNYY and CDR2 is EKD. The CDR3 is 17 residues long. V lost 0 bases and J lost 2, with 18 bases in between. CDR3 amino acids: CACDTLLLTPETDKLIF. In nucleotides, the CDR3 is TGTGCCTGTGACACCCTTCTTCTCACCCCCGAGACCGATAAACTCATCTTT.

Remarks on this clone: A far larger clone is off by one base, so a read error is likely. Other DNA sequences in the same sample also yield this CDR3. The V gene is TRDV2, the J gene TRDJ1, with TRDD3 matching over 12 bases. The CDR3 length is 17 residues. CDR1 and CDR2 (germline): GEAIGNYY, EKD. The CDR3 protein is CACDTVGLGDTLNKLIF. CDR3 sequence (DNA): TGTGCCTGTGACACCGTGGGGCTGGGGGATACGTTAAATAAACTTATCTTT.

By frequency in the sample, this clone is medium-sized (0.01 to 0.1%). CDR3 bases: TGTGCCTGTGACACGGTAAAACTGGGGGATGTCGCGGACACCGATAAACTCATCTTT. This encodes CACDTVKLGDVADTDKLIF. The chain uses TRDV2 and TRDJ1, with 10 bases that match TRDD3. The V and J ends lost 1 base and 0 bases, in that order; junction bases with no gene match: 13. Looked up from germline, CDR1 is GEAIGNYY and CDR2 is EKD. The CDR3 sequence is 19 residues long.

This clone is medium-sized by share. The V call is TRDV2, the J call TRDJ1, with TRDD3 identical over 12 bases. This CDR3 region has 17 residues. With V trimmed by 3 bases and J by 3 bases, 10 bases remained unmatched. The germline V gene encodes CDR1 GEAIGNYY and CDR2 EKD. The CDR3 nucleotides read TGTGCCTGTGACCACGCTGGGGGATACGAGGGGGCCGATAAACTCATCTTT. Protein: CACDHAGGYEGADKLIF.

This clone has more than one count but fewer than ten. This chain links TRDV2 with TRDJ1; TRDD3 matches 8 bases. The V and J ends lost 0 bases and 9 bases, in that order; junction bases with no gene match: 11. Germline V lookup: CDR1 GEAIGNYY, CDR2 EKD. The CDR3 runs to 15 residues. CDR3 region: CACDTVGSTGGQLIF. For the CDR3, the DNA is TGTGCCTGTGACACCGTCGGGTCAACTGGGGGCCAACTCATCTTT.

This clone has only a few counts. Translating this DNA gives a protein that differs at residue 4 from the TCRdb one, which belongs to a much larger clone; a read error is likely, and the protein shown is this translation. The J gene is TRDJ1, the V gene TRDV2; 9 bases match TRDD3. This CDR3 is 16 amino acids long. The V and J ends lost 6 bases and 0 bases, in that order; junction bases with no gene match: 10. The germline V gene has CDR1 GEAIGNYY and CDR2 EKD. As DNA, the CDR3 is TGTGCCTGTAACCCACTGGGGGACATTAACACCGATAAACTCATCTTT. Translation: CACNPLGDINTDKLIF.

This clone was detected only a few times. A read error is the likely source, as a far larger clone sits one nucleotide away. Different DNA sequences within this sample yield the same CDR3. The gene calls are TRDV2 and TRDJ1, with TRDD3 identical over 9 bases. The CDR3 is made up of 15 amino acids. Germline V gives CDR1 GEAIGNYY, CDR2 EKD. CDR3 DNA: TGTGCCTGTGACCGACTGGGGGAGTACACCGATAAACTCATTTTT. It is translated as CACDRLGEYTDKLIF.

This clone was seen more than once but under ten times. A read error is the likely source, as a far larger clone sits one nucleotide away. CDR3 in DNA: TGTGCCTGTAACACGGCTGGGGCCACCTCCTGGGACACCCGACAGATGTTTTTC. It encodes CACNTAGATSWDTRQMFF. This chain uses TRDV2 with TRDJ3, with D possibly TRDD3 on 6 matching bases. This CDR3 is built from 18 residues. Per germline, CDR1 GEAIGNYY and CDR2 EKD.

In regard to this clone: TCRdb pairs this DNA with a much larger clone's protein that differs at residue 12, likely a read error; the protein shown was translated from the DNA. This sequence joins TRDV2 and TRDJ3, with D possibly being TRDD3 (6 bases). This CDR3 is 18 amino acids long. From germline, CDR1 is GEAIGNYY and CDR2 EKD. The CDR3 loop reads CACDTAGATSWNTRQMFF. Written as DNA, the CDR3 is TGTGCCTGTGACACGGCTGGGGCCACCTCCTGGAACACCCGACAGATGTTTTTC.

This clone has only a few counts. A read error is the likely source, as a far larger clone sits one nucleotide away. Different DNA sequences within this sample yield the same CDR3. V usage is TRDV2 and J usage is TRDJ1, with 9 bases fitting TRDD3. Germline V CDR1 and CDR2: GEAIGNYY, EKD. The CDR3 length is 16 residues. DNA of the CDR3: TGTGCCTGTGACCCACTGGGGGACATTAACACCGATAAACTCATTTTT. It encodes CACDPLGDINTDKLIF.

Points on this clone: The protein that TCRdb holds for this DNA derives from a much larger clone and differs from the translated DNA at residue 4, which likely indicates a read error; the protein shown here is translated from the DNA. This chain connects TRDV2 to TRDJ1; TRDD3 is a possible D gene (6 bases). In germline, CDR1 is GEAIGNYY, CDR2 EKD. This CDR3 has 16 amino acids. The CDR3 coding sequence is TGTGCCTGTGGCACCTTAGGGGGGACGATTACCGATAAACTCATCTTT. Translated, it gives CACGTLGGTITDKLIF.

Concerning this clone: A far larger clone is one nucleotide away, so this likely arose from a read error. Additional DNA sequences in this sample encode the identical CDR3. The rearrangement joins TRDV2 to TRDJ3, with TRDD3 as a possible D gene (6 bases). Per germline, CDR1 GEAIGNYY and CDR2 EKD. CDR3 size: 20 residues. CDR3: CACDTVNRGFSSWDTRQMFF. CDR3 in DNA: TGTGCCTGTGACACGGTAAATCGGGGATTCAGCTCCTGGGACACCCGACAAATGTTTTTC.

This clone rates as medium-sized. The chain recombines TRDV2 with TRDJ1; TRDD3 matches 7 bases. The V segment lost 0 bases and the J segment 5 bases; nucleotides outside the gene matches: 5. The CDR3 spans 14 residues. Germline-derived CDR1 and CDR2 are GEAIGNYY and EKD. CDR3 sequence (DNA): TGTGCCTGTGACACCCTGGGGGTCGGAGATAAACTCATCTTT. Protein product: CACDTLGVGDKLIF.

About this clone: A read error is likely here: a far larger clone is one base away. The same CDR3 also results from other DNA sequences found in this sample. The chain uses TRDV2 and TRDJ1, with 9 bases identical to TRDD3. CDR1 and CDR2 (germline): GEAIGNYY, EKD. V was clipped by 4 bases and J by 2 bases; unmatched bases: 16. CDR3 length: 18 amino acids. CDR3 bases: TGTGCCTGTGATGTGCTGGGGGATTTAATTGAGAATACCGATAAACTCATCTTT. Amino acids: CACDVLGDLIENTDKLIF.

About this clone: This sequence is one base from a far larger clone and is likely a read error. Different DNA sequences within this sample yield the same CDR3. The V call is TRDV2, the J call TRDJ1; 9 bases agree with TRDD3. CDR1 and CDR2 (germline): GEAIGNYY, EKD. The CDR3 loop spans 15 amino acids. The CDR3 DNA sequence: TGCGCCTGTGACCGACTGGGGGAGTACACCGATAAACTCATCTTT. This gives the protein CACDRLGEYTDKLIF.

By share, this clone ranks as medium-sized (0.01 to 0.1%). The rearrangement joins TRDV2 to TRDJ1; TRDD3 agrees at 7 bases. Germline CDR1 reads GEAIGNYY; CDR2 reads EKD. The ends lost 0 bases at V and 1 base at J; junction bases unmatched: 16. The CDR3 sequence is 19 residues long. CDR3 in amino acids: CACDTVVLGTKLPTDKLIF. The CDR3 DNA reads as TGTGCCTGTGACACCGTGGTACTGGGGACTAAACTCCCCACCGATAAACTCATCTTT.

By frequency in the sample, this clone is large. The chain has TRDV2 and TRDJ2; 9 positions agree with TRDD3. Germline-derived CDR1 and CDR2 are GEAIGNYY and EKD. The ends lost 2 bases at V and 0 bases at J; junction bases unmatched: 6. There are 17 residues in the CDR3. The CDR3 loop is CACDKLGDYALTAQLFF. The CDR3 DNA reads as TGTGCCTGTGACAAACTGGGGGACTATGCTTTGACAGCACAACTCTTCTTT.

This clone was counted a few times. The J gene is TRDJ3, the V gene TRDV2; the D gene is possibly TRDD3 (6 bases). The V end was cut by 0 bases, the J end by 2 bases, with 13 bases between. The CDR3 is 18 amino acids. Germline assignment: CDR1 GEAIGNYY and CDR2 EKD. For the CDR3, the DNA is TGTGCCTGTGACACCGCGGGGATCAGCACCTGGGACACCCGACAGATGTTTTTC. Translating gives CACDTAGISTWDTRQMFF.

With respect to this clone: It is likely a read error: a sequence one base away is far more abundant. The gene calls are TRDV2 and TRDJ1, with 7 bases lining up with TRDD3. Germline-derived CDR1 and CDR2 are GEAIGNYY and EKD. CDR3 length: 19 residues. V was pared by 0 bases and J by 0 bases, with 15 bases of the junction left unmatched. CDR3 in DNA: TGTGCCTGTGACACCTTAAGTGGGGGACATAAATGGAACACCGATAAACTCATCTTT. Its translation is CACDTLSGGHKWNTDKLIF.

This clone was seen a handful of times. TCRdb shows a much larger clone's protein in place of this DNA's translation, and the two differ at residue 5, likely through a read error; the protein shown is translated from the DNA. This chain links TRDV2 with TRDJ1; D might be TRDD3 (6 bases). The CDR3 runs to 16 residues. The V end was cut by 3 bases, the J end by 2 bases, with 18 bases between. The germline CDR1 and CDR2 sequences are GEAIGNYY and EKD. This CDR3 is CACDSLGGTITDKLIF. CDR3 nucleotide sequence: TGTGCCTGTGACTCCTTAGGGGGGACGATTACCGATAAACTCATCTTT.

The chain recombines TRDV2 with TRDJ1; the match to TRDD3 covers 10 bases. The CDR3 sequence is 18 residues long. V shed 0 bases, J shed 1 base, and the junction held 10 bases outside the gene matches. In germline, CDR1 is GEAIGNYY, CDR2 EKD. CDR3: CACDTVTGGFGGTDKLIF. The DNA for the CDR3 is TGTGCCTGTGACACCGTTACTGGGGGATTCGGGGGCACCGATAAACTCATCTTT.

On this clone: The amino acid sequence in TCRdb belongs to a much larger clone and departs from this DNA's translation at residue 10, likely a sequencing read error; the sequence shown is translated from the DNA. V gene TRDV2 combines with J gene TRDJ1; D perhaps matches TRDD3 (6 bases). V was pared by 3 bases and J by 1 base, with 20 bases between. CDR1 and CDR2 (germline): GEAIGNYY, EKD. The CDR3 runs to 17 residues. CDR3 loop: CACDSIRTGRATDKLIF. The CDR3, as DNA: TGTGCCTGTGACTCTATACGTACTGGGAGGGCCACCGATAAACTCATCTTT.

This clone counts as medium-sized (0.01 to 0.1%). V and J are TRDV2 and TRDJ3; 9 bases line up with TRDD3. Germline CDR1 is GEAIGNYY and CDR2 is EKD. The trim removed 1 base at V and 1 base at J, leaving 10 bases unmatched. The CDR3 runs to 20 residues. CDR3 sequence: CACDTLGDREKSWDTRQMFF. The CDR3 nucleotides are TGTGCCTGTGACACGTTGGGGGATAGAGAGAAGTCCTGGGACACCCGACAGATGTTTTTC.

This clone occurred a few times. This DNA translates differently at residue 7 from the TCRdb protein, which is that of a much larger clone; a read error is likely, and the protein shown is the DNA's own translation. The rearrangement joins TRDV2 to TRDJ1; D unclear. Germline V gives CDR1 GEAIGNYY, CDR2 EKD. The CDR3 extends over 16 amino acids. V dropped 0 bases and J dropped 2 bases, with 15 bases sitting between them. CDR3 residues: CACDTLISEGTDKLIF. Here the CDR3 DNA reads TGTGCCTGTGACACCCTAATTAGCGAGGGGACCGATAAACTCATCTTT.

This clone is large within its sample. At the DNA level, this CDR3 is encoded by other sequences in the same sample as well. V and J are TRDV2 and TRDJ1, with D uncertain. This CDR3 has 15 residues. Per germline, CDR1 GEAIGNYY and CDR2 EKD. The V and J ends lost 0 bases and 0 bases respectively, with 10 bases between them. This chain's CDR3 is CACDTVGGYTDKLIF. CDR3 bases: TGTGCCTGTGACACCGTAGGAGGGTACACCGATAAACTCATCTTT.

This clone was counted between two and nine times. The protein held in TCRdb is that of a much larger clone and does not match this DNA's translation at residue 4, likely because of a read error; the protein shown is translated from the DNA. V and J are TRDV2 and TRDJ2, with D tentatively TRDD3 (6 bases). The DNA end lines up better with TRDJ1; the J call may be wrong. This CDR3 is 16 amino acids long. Per the germline V gene, CDR1 is GEAIGNYY and CDR2 is EKD. CDR3 in DNA: TGTGCCTGTCACACCTTAGGGGGGACGATTACCGATAAACTCATCTTT. Translation: CACHTLGGTITDKLIF.

A word on this clone: A single base is all that separates this from a far larger clone, so a read error is likely. Other DNA sequences in the sample encode the same CDR3. V is TRDV2 and J is TRDJ1; D is perhaps TRDD3 (6 bases). CDR3 length: 16 amino acids. The germline V gene encodes CDR1 GEAIGNYY and CDR2 EKD. CDR3 nucleotide sequence: TGTGCCTGTGACACCTTAGGGGGGACGATTACCGATAAACTCATATTT. Residues: CACDTLGGTITDKLIF.

By its share, this clone is hyperexpanded (1% or more). The same CDR3 arises from other DNA sequences in this sample as well. V is TRDV2 and J is TRDJ1, with D unresolved. The V and J ends lost 1 base and 9 bases respectively, with 17 bases between them. The CDR3 totals 14 residues. Germline values: CDR1 GEAIGNYY, CDR2 EKD. This chain's CDR3 is CACDTLGGSRELIF. The CDR3 DNA sequence: TGTGCCTGTGACACTTTGGGAGGATCGAGGGAACTCATCTTT.